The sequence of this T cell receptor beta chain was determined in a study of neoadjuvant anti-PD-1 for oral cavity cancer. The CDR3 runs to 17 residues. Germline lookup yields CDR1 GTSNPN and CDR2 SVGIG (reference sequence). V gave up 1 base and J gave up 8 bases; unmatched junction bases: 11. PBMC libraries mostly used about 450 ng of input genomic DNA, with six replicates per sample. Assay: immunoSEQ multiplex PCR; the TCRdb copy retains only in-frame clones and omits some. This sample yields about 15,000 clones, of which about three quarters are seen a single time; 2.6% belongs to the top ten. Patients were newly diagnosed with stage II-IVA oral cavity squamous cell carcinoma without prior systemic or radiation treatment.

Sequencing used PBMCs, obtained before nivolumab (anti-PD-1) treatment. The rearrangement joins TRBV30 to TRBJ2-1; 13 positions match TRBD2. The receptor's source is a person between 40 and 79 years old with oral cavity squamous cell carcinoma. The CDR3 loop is CAWSASRTSGGRDEQFF. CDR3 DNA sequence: TGTGCCTGGAGTGCATCAAGGACTAGCGGGGGTCGCGATGAGCAGTTCTTC. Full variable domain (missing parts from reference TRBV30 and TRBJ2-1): SQTIHQWPATLVQPVGSPLSLECTVEGTSNPNLYWYRQAAGRGLQLLFYSVGIGQISSEVPQNLSASRPQDRQFILSSKKLLLSDSGFYLCAWSASRTSGGRDEQFFGPGTRLTVL.